This TCR beta chain was captured in a study of blood T cell repertoires in COVID-19. The overall study: In each case, the material was cDNA or gDNA derived from T cells, B-cell-depleted T cells, or PBMCs.

The CDR3 runs 14 residues. The ends lost 3 bases at V and 10 bases at J; junction bases unmatched: 6. Germline V gene sequence: CDR1 MNHEY, CDR2 SMNVEV (reference sequence). Original data processing: Estimated nucleated cell counts came from reference gene primer amplification. Here immunoSEQ multiplex PCR was the method, and the copy in TCRdb shows in-frame clones only, minus some. That table furnishes V, J and clone size, whereas the DNA furnished D and trimming. The sample lists approximately 230,000 clones, around 82% occurring once. The sequence was collected from a man older than 75 with acute or convalescent COVID-19. V is TRBV27 and J is TRBJ1-6; TRBD1 agrees at 7 bases. The sequenced material came from peripheral blood. The CDR3: CASSLTGQGSPLHF. CDR3 sequence (DNA): TGTGCCAGCAGTTTGACAGGGCAAGGCTCACCCCTCCACTTT.